Following are 16 T cell receptor beta chains from one sample sequenced in a study of cytomegalovirus exposure and HLA in healthy donors (dated by TCRdb to the late 2010s). Receptors were amplified or captured by the immunoSEQ multiplex PCR assay. For the multiplex PCR, a mixture combining 60 forward primers for TCR Vbeta segments and 13 reverse primers for TCR Jbeta segments was used. Held by TCRdb, this immuneACCESS table contains in-frame sequences only and omits some clones. Under half of the omission traces to an unresolved V gene where checked; the cause of the rest is unknown. The sample table shows 100,000 to 150,000 clones, and approximately 85% are seen once. Around 11% of the sample is taken by the ten largest. Sequencing was carried out using PBMCs. The source is a male donor in good health and CMV-seropositive.

The rearrangement uses TRBV7-2 and TRBJ2-5, with 10 bases that match TRBD2. With the DNA end fitting TRBJ2-7 better, the J assignment may be wrong. This CDR3 region has 15 residues. CDR1 and CDR2 (germline): SGHTA, FQGNSA. Written as DNA, the CDR3 is TGTGCCAGCAGCAACGCACTAGCGGGATCCTACGAGCAGTACTTC. Translated, it gives CASSNALAGSYEQYF.

The V and J genes are TRBV6-7 and TRBJ2-4; tentatively, D is TRBD2 (5 bases). TRBV6-7 is filed as an ORF, its function uncertain. Trimming pared 7 bases from V and 1 base from J, leaving 17 bases between. The CDR3 is made up of 16 amino acids. The CDR3 here is CASTCTQRRAKNIQYF. CDR3 bases: TGTGCCAGCACTTGTACACAGAGGAGGGCCAAAAACATTCAGTACTTC.

This chain links TRBV7-9 with TRBJ1-2; 9 bases agree with TRBD1. The CDR3 covers 15 residues. Germline lookup yields CDR1 SEHNR and CDR2 FQNEAQ (reference sequence). The junction had 9 bases not matched to a gene; V was cut back by 5 bases and J by 5 bases. The CDR3 spells CASSQADRGGYGYTF. In DNA form, the CDR3 reads TGTGCCAGCAGCCAAGCCGACAGGGGGGGATATGGCTACACCTTC. The entire variable domain, with the rest obtained from reference TRBV7-9 and TRBJ1-2, is as follows: DTGVSQNPRHKITKRGQNVTFRCDPISEHNRLYWYRQTLGQGPEFLTYFQNEAQLEKSRLLSDRFSAERPKGSFSTLEIQRTEQGDSAMYLCASSQADRGGYGYTFGSGTRLTVV.

This chain links TRBV5-4 with TRBJ2-5, with 7 bases aligning to TRBD2. Germline V gene lookup returns CDR1 SGHNT and CDR2 YYREEE (reference sequence). V was pared by 0 bases and J by 4 bases, with 9 bases of the junction left unmatched. This CDR3 contains 16 residues. DNA of the CDR3: TGTGCCAGCAGCTTGGGTGCGGGAGCCATTGGAGAGACCCAGTACTTC. It encodes CASSLGAGAIGETQYF.

There are a few counts of this clone. This chain uses TRBV4-3 with TRBJ1-3; D call uncertain. Trimming removed 1 base from V and 2 bases from J, with 9 bases in between. Per the germline V gene, CDR1 is LGHNA and CDR2 is YSLEER. The CDR3 is 15 amino acids. For the CDR3, the DNA is TGCGCCAGCAGCCAAGTCAGTTTGGCTGGAAACACCATATATTTT. It codes for CASSQVSLAGNTIYF.

This clone occurred once. CDR3 loop: CASSQVGRYEQYF. The CDR3 DNA follows: TGCGCCAGCAGCCAAGTGGGCAGATACGAGCAGTACTTC. This chain connects TRBV4-1 to TRBJ2-5, with unresolved D. The end of the DNA is better explained by TRBJ2-7, so the J call may be wrong. The CDR3 covers 13 residues. The germline V gene has CDR1 MGHRA and CDR2 YSYEKL.

This sequence joins TRBV27 and TRBJ2-6; the D is unclear. The germline V and J ends were trimmed by 2 bases and 2 bases, with 4 bases remaining between them. Per the germline V gene, CDR1 is MNHEY and CDR2 is SMNVEV (reference sequence). The CDR3 covers 14 residues. The CDR3 protein is CASSLAAGANVLTF. CDR3 coding DNA: TGTGCCAGCAGTTTAGCGGCTGGGGCCAACGTCCTGACTTTC.

The chain joins TRBV28 to TRBJ2-5, with 9 bases matching TRBD1. The J call may be incorrect, as the DNA end agrees better with TRBJ2-7. CDR1 is MDHEN and CDR2 is SYDVKM in the germline V gene. The CDR3 covers 14 residues. CDR3 DNA sequence: TGTGCCAGTCTGTCCGGACAGGGGTCCTACGAGCAGTACTTC. It encodes CASLSGQGSYEQYF.

The J gene is TRBJ2-7, the V gene TRBV4-3; D may be TRBD2 (7 bases). Germline V gene data show CDR1 as LGHNA and CDR2 as YSLEER. Trimming cost V 0 bases and J 6 bases, with 21 bases left between them. The CDR3 has 17 amino acids. Here the CDR3 DNA reads TGCGCCAGCAGCCAAGATTACCCTAGCGGAGGGGGGCTCGAGCAGTACTTC. As protein: CASSQDYPSGGGLEQYF.

The chain carries TRBV11-2 and TRBJ1-1; 7 nucleotides match TRBD1. The CDR3 spans 14 residues. V shed 3 bases and J 5 bases; nucleotides not matched to a gene: 6. Germline V gene data show CDR1 as SGHAT and CDR2 as FQNNGV. The CDR3, as DNA: TGTGCCAGCAGCTTCGAACGACAGGGTACTGAAGCTTTCTTT. Protein sequence: CASSFERQGTEAFF.

The chain combines TRBV5-1 with TRBJ2-7, with D possibly TRBD1 on 5 matching bases. Germline CDR1 and CDR2: SGHRS and YFSETQ. Trimming took off 2 bases at V and 2 bases at J, with 11 bases between the two ends. There are 14 residues in the CDR3. The CDR3 DNA sequence: TGCGCCAGCAGCTTAGAACAGGAGCCCTACGAGCAGTACTTC. This gives the protein CASSLEQEPYEQYF.

In DNA form, the CDR3 reads TGTGCCAGCAGCTACGGGACAGGGACGGGCTACGAGCAGTACTTC. It is translated as CASSYGTGTGYEQYF. The chain employs TRBV5-6 and TRBJ2-7, with TRBD1 matching 9 bases. Per germline, CDR1 SGHDT and CDR2 YYEEEE. The CDR3 is 15 amino acids. V trimming: 3 bases; J trimming: 3 bases; junction bases outside the gene matches: 7.

The V call is TRBV6-1, the J call TRBJ2-7; 8 bases fit TRBD1. Per germline, CDR1 MNHNS and CDR2 SASEGT. With 1 base clipped from V and 5 bases from J, the junction kept 7 bases outside the gene matches. This CDR3 has 15 amino acids. Here the CDR3 DNA reads TGTGCCAGCAGTGAAGAGGACAGGGTTATCGACGAGCAGTACTTC. The encoded protein is CASSEEDRVIDEQYF.

The chain is built from TRBV11-1 and TRBJ2-2; tentative D call: TRBD2 (5 bases). The CDR3 consists of 15 residues. V shed 1 base and J shed 3 bases, with 9 bases lying between them. Germline CDR1 and CDR2: SGHAT and FQDESV (reference sequence). DNA of the CDR3: TGTGCCAGCAGCTTAGAGTACGGGGACACCGGGGAGCTGTTTTTT. Translated: CASSLEYGDTGELFF.

V and J are TRBV28 and TRBJ2-1; D is possibly TRBD1 (5 bases). CDR1 MDHEN and CDR2 SYDVKM come from the germline V gene. The ends were cut back, 3 bases at V and 8 bases at J, with 17 bases in the middle. CDR3 size: 15 residues. The CDR3 DNA reads as TGTGCCAGCAGTTTCGGATTGCAAACAGGAGATGAGCAGTTCTTC. Translation: CASSFGLQTGDEQFF.

As to this clone: This specimen includes other DNA sequences encoding the same CDR3. The chain combines TRBV7-3 with TRBJ2-5; possibly TRBD1 for D (6 bases). Trimming stripped 3 bases from V and 2 bases from J, with 10 bases between. This CDR3 is 14 amino acids long. Germline CDR1 reads SGHTA; CDR2 reads FQGTGA. CDR3 DNA sequence: TGTGCCAGCAGCTTGACAGGTTATCAAGAGACCCAGTACTTC. Amino acid sequence: CASSLTGYQETQYF.